This T cell receptor beta chain was sequenced in a study of CD8+ T cells in alopecia areata. With respect to this clone: Its antigen remains unidentified.

Sequencing templates came from extracted RNA that was reverse transcribed into cDNA. Repertoires were generated with immunoSEQ multiplex PCR, while TCRdb's copy carries only in-frame clones and drops some. The table has 61,000 or so clones, 96% seen once. Findings and caveats of the study: Normal scalp showed lower clonality than lesional scalp, especially alopecia totalis/universalis. TCRs were shared less clearly across patients than in mice, possibly for HLA-related reasons.

From PBMCs, CD4+ and CD8+ T cells were sorted. V was pared by 6 bases and J by 1 base, with 13 bases between. The length of the CDR3 is 14 residues. Per the germline V gene, CDR1 is MNHEY and CDR2 is SVGAGI. This TCR was recovered from a human donor with alopecia areata. This chain connects TRBV6-5 to TRBJ2-7; D is ambiguous. The sample consisted of CD8+ T cells sorted from blood, taken at week 0. CDR3 DNA: TGTGCCAGCAGCTTCGACACCGCATCCTACGAGCAGTACTTC. Its translation: CASSFDTASYEQYF.